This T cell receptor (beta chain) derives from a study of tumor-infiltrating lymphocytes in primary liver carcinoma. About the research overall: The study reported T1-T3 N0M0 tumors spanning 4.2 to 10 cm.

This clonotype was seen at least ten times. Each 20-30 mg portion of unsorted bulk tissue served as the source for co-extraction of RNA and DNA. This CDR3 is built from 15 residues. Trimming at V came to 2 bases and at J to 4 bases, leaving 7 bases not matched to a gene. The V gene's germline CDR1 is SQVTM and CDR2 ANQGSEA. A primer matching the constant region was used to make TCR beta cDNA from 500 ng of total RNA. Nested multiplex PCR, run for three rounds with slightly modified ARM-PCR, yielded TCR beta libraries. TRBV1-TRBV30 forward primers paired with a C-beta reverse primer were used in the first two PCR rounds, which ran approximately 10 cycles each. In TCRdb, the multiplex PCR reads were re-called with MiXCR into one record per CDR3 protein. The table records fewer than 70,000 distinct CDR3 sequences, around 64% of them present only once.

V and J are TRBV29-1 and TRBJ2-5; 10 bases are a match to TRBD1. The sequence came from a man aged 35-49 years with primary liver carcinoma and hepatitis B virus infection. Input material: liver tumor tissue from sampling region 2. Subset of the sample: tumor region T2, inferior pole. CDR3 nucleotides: TGCAGCGTTGAAAGGGACAGGGGTAGGGCAGAGACCCAGTACTTC. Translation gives CSVERDRGRAETQYF.